Detailed here is one TCR beta chain. No cognate antigen has been identified for it. No base quality information exists; no much larger clone differs at one position. TCRbeta CDR3 regions were amplified from genomic DNA by means of the immunoSEQ Assay, a bias-controlled multiplex PCR. Turning to the authors' computational methods: The number of nucleated cells in each sample was estimated by amplification of reference gene primers within the assay. To quantify the absolute abundance of each unique TCRbeta CDR3 rearrangement, sequence reads were collapsed and filtered. For each sample, productive Simpson clonality was calculated as the square root of Simpson's diversity index over productive rearrangements. Entries here come from immuneACCESS through TCRdb and include only in-frame sequences with V and J called. Some clones fail to appear in such tables; in the studies checked, an unresolved V gene covers under half of the shortfall, and the cause of the remainder is unknown. V, J and clone size are taken as reported in that table, and D and trimming were inferred from the DNA itself. The sample yields 150,000 to 200,000 clones; around 80% were counted once. The ten largest clonotypes hold less than 9.5% of the sample.

Via the germline V gene (reference sequence), CDR1 is SGHKS and CDR2 YYEKEE. Its CDR3 holds 15 amino acids, cysteine through phenylalanine. The read is trimmed to its CDR3 DNA, 45 bases read in frame from base 1. V and J are trimmed by 1 base and 4 bases, and the gene matches miss 5 bases of the junction. These data come from a study of blood T cell repertoires in COVID-19 (dated by TCRdb to the early 2020s). Looking at the study overall: Samples from collaborators originated in the United States, Italy and Spain and spanned both the acute and convalescent phases of COVID-19. The material from the prospective study consisted of cDNA or gDNA derived from T cells, B-cell-depleted T cells, or PBMCs. The dataset comprised deeply sampled blood TCRbeta repertoires from subjects exposed to, actively infected with, or recovered from COVID-19. The repertoires were made available in a free public database intended to serve as a resource for research on the immune response to SARS-CoV-2. Samples came from the ongoing ImmuneRACE study (first 160 participants) plus 1,254 subjects from 6 global collaborators. Sample metadata almost always included a de-identified subject ID, COVID-19 status, age in years and sex. HLA class I and class II types, where available, came from metadata supplied by the sample provider rather than from assay-based typing.

The collaborating institutions used their own protocols to collect whole blood in K2EDTA tubes. For TCRbeta analysis, collaborators shipped samples as frozen whole blood, isolated PBMCs, or DNA extracted from either of those sample types. Study-wide findings and limitations: How much clinical and demographic metadata was included differed by source and by participant, and the metadata was provided uncurated.

This clonotype originated in a man aged 55 to 70 with acute or convalescent COVID-19. This sequence uses TRBV5-5 and TRBJ2-1; TRBD1 lines up with 7 middle nucleotides. Input material: peripheral blood. The CDR3 protein: CASSLNRGRYNEQFF. The DNA sequence is TGTGCCAGCAGCTTGAACAGGGGCCGGTACAATGAGCAGTTCTTC.